This T cell receptor beta chain was recorded in a study of technical replicates of blood from a handful of donors. TCRdb's table, derived via immunoSEQ multiplex PCR, lists solely in-frame clones and lacks some. The table includes roughly 90,000 clones, less than 95% detected once. The ends were cut back, 2 bases at V and 7 bases at J, with 7 bases in the middle. CDR1 and CDR2 (germline): GTSNPN, SVGIG (reference sequence). The CDR3 is 11 amino acids. The chain has TRBV30 and TRBJ2-3; tentative D call: TRBD2 (5 bases). Specimen: T cells isolated from PBMCs. The TCR sequence derives from a human donor in good health. In DNA form, the CDR3 reads TGTGCCTGGAGTAACGGGAATACGCAGTATTTT. It yields the protein CAWSNGNTQYF.